The TCR beta chain described here comes from a study of cytomegalovirus exposure and HLA in healthy donors (dated by TCRdb to 2016 to 2017). Broadly, across the study: An earlier analysis of fewer than 750 of the donors reported about 300 Gb of sequence data and 117 million unique TCR beta sequences obtained from about 200 million T cells. Roughly 300 gigabases of sequencing data and 70 million to 85 million unique TCR sequences were included in an early release covering over 600 HLA-typed donors. Of the 398 genotyped donors, 75% to 85% were placed in the genetic ancestry cluster associated with self-reported Caucasian donors. The aim of the study was to test whether cataloging public T cell receptors could identify signatures of past pathogen exposure. The study used immunosequencing to profile the T cell repertoires of 670 or so subjects and linked those repertoires to cytomegalovirus serostatus. Along with the roughly 710-subject first cohort, a separate validation cohort of over a hundred different subjects was used. High-throughput TCR immunosequencing, statistical association of individual TCRs with disease status, and machine learning were combined to predict cytomegalovirus infection status. To study patterns of TCR occurrence, a later analysis re-analyzed previously published TCR beta repertoires from 600 to 750 donors and added high-resolution HLA genotyping. Rather than drawing on any new phenotypic data, the later analysis identified candidate immune exposures from TCR beta sequences and the way those sequences occurred across donors. In an earlier analysis of 587 of the donors, high-throughput TCR beta sequencing was used to judge whether each TCR beta V gene segment behaved as functional or pseudogenic. Alongside the repertoire data, information on donor age, sex, ethnicity and CMV serostatus was compiled. Genome-wide SNP genotypes for about 65% of the roughly 670 donors were used in a later genetic analysis, which treated that subset as a discovery cohort. All discovery cohort repertoires had been generated on a single sequencing platform. HLA typing included class I and class II loci at four-digit resolution. The number of donors typed differed by locus, with roughly 620-630 for A, B, C, DRB1 and DQB1, around 500 for DQA1, 606 for DPA1, and 450 to 480 for DPB1. Several DR-DQ haplotypes were treated as single units for association and clustering because of strong linkage in the cohort. Among around 400 genotyped donors of the cohort, an average of roughly 240,000 unique TCR beta nucleotide sequences were sequenced per donor, roughly 20% of them non-productive. The paper as a whole reports these results and caveats: A total of 150 to 200 TCR beta chains were listed by the study as associated with cytomegalovirus. The authors suggested that the approach could potentially be extended to other disease states and immunological phenotypes. According to a later analysis, most CMV-associated TCR beta chains appeared to be HLA-restricted, and the HLA associations seemed to be driven largely by CMV exposure. A cluster of highly shared sequence variants was judged likely to represent a technical artifact of the sequencing pipeline. For the cohort, immune exposure information was limited to CMV serostatus. HLA typing was unavailable for some donors at each locus, so association tests used only the typed subset. A later analysis reported that several top co-occurrence clusters appeared linked to parvovirus B19, influenza, CMV and Epstein-Barr virus. Some IMGT-functional V segments, including TRBV6-2 and TRBV6-3, could not be distinguished by the 87-base-pair reads and were therefore excluded. The earlier analysis of almost 600 of the donors excluded some 15 rarely observed V segments, including chromosome 9 orphons, because counts were too low. Presence/absence analyses assumed roughly uniform sequencing depth across donors, an assumption that may not hold. At a false discovery rate of 0.05, a later analysis linked 15,000 to 20,000 TCR beta sequences to specific HLA alleles. An earlier analysis of several hundred of the donors showed that most TCR beta V segments appeared in productive rearrangements either about 87% or about 30% of the time, which broadly matched IMGT annotations. In a later analysis, HLA-associated TCR beta chains showed more clonal expansion and lower generation probabilities than non-associated chains that were equally common. Cytomegalovirus status was reported to be diagnosed by the classifier with high specificity and sensitivity in both the original and validation cohorts. While some public TCRs were present in many individuals, most TCR sequences turned up only very rarely across donors. A further reported finding was that TCR beta sequences accurately predicted the HLA-A and HLA-B alleles for most subjects in the first cohort. In vitro tests confirmed that a few of the cytomegalovirus-associated TCR beta chains recognize cytomegalovirus antigens. Strong co-occurrence of HLA alleles, especially DR and DQ, made assigning TCR associations to individual alleles difficult. In this cohort, only TCR beta chains were sequenced, and detectable features were limited by the absence of alpha or paired-chain data. A later genetic analysis associated a missense DCLRE1C variant with V-gene and J-gene trimming of TCR beta chains, and an independent cohort replicated the association. Correlated functional status among segregating V segments might reflect linkage disequilibrium, but an unknown experimental factor could not be ruled out. A later analysis found that TCR association rates varied across HLA loci, with DRB1 alleles showing the most associated TCRs and HLA-C alleles the fewest. A later genetic analysis reported fewer N-insertions in productive TCRs among donors in an Asian-associated ancestry cluster than the roughly 700-donor mean.

The CDR3 contains 16 residues, cysteine and phenylalanine counted. The kept DNA is CDR3 alone, 48 bases in frame from the first base. The junction shows trimming of 3 bases on V and 1 base on J, and the gene matches do not reach 9 bases of it. CDR1 and CDR2, per the germline V gene, are SGHRS and YFSETQ. The library relied on the immunoSEQ multiplex PCR assay. The multiplex PCR relied on a mix of 60 forward primers for TCR Vbeta segments and 13 reverse primers for TCR Jbeta segments. A multiplex PCR assay on genomic DNA amplified the CDR3 region of rearranged TCR beta genes. The amplified TCR beta libraries were sequenced on the Illumina HiSeq System as 87-base-pair reads. The authors' pipeline ran thus. In a later analysis, some 80 million unique TCR beta chains were counted across the roughly 670 repertoires, and about 10 million of these chains were shared by at least two donors. Raw reads were error-corrected and collapsed into unique sequences with a nearest-neighbor algorithm that merged closely related sequences to remove PCR and sequencing errors. CDR3 sequences were aligned to IMGT reference sequences to assign V, D and J gene segments. For a sequence to be retained, a match of at least six nucleotides was required to both a V gene segment and a J gene segment. Rearrangements were called productive when the CDR3 lacked stop codons and stayed in frame with V and J; all others were non-productive. Following IMGT convention, CDR3 was defined as the stretch from the second conserved V-encoded cysteine up to the conserved J-encoded phenylalanine. In an earlier analysis of some 550 of the donors, sequences lacking an unambiguous match to a single V gene segment were excluded. In an earlier analysis of a few hundred of the donors, a V segment was called functional when productive rearrangements were above 56.7%, and segregating when the standard deviation between donors exceeded 5%. A statistical classification framework was built to diagnose cytomegalovirus status from the catalog of TCR beta chain sequences. V and J gene assignment, in a later analysis, came from comparing TCR nucleotide sequences with IMGT/GENE-DB human TR gene sequences. In a later analysis, CDR3 sequences and most-parsimonious VDJ recombination scenarios were assigned using the TCRdist pipeline. A later analysis defined each TCR beta chain by its CDR3 amino acid sequence plus V-gene family, and excluded reads lacking a unique V-gene family. In a later analysis, 500 to 650 highly shared, low-generation-probability nucleotide sequences were removed to address suspected cross-contamination and a sequencing artifact. A later analysis calculated a clonal expansion index for each public chain from normalized within-repertoire ranks of inferred template counts. Generation probabilities in a later analysis came from a VDJ recombination model fitted to out-of-frame rearrangements, and those results were checked against IGoR. A later analysis scored TCR-TCR, TCR-HLA and TCR-CMV co-occurrence with hypergeometric tests, applying a repertoire-size bias correction to TCR pairs. A later analysis estimated false discovery rates by permuting HLA or CMV assignments 20 times. In a later analysis, co-occurring TCRs were grouped using DBSCAN, and TCRdist sequence similarity was added for clustering within HLA-allele-positive subsets. Repertoires with fewer than 30,000 or more than 120,000 public chains were left out of co-occurrence clustering, as were several repertoires with anomalous nucleotide sharing. The source is immuneACCESS, and TCRdb retained only in-frame sequences with V and J called. Part of the clones is not carried over; for the studies checked, unresolved V genes explain less than half of this, and the remainder is unexplained. The V and J calls and clone size were taken over from that table, and D and trimming were inferred from the DNA. A total of some 110,000 clones appear in this sample, 74% of them only once. Around 4.9% of the sample goes to the ten largest clones.

Regarding this clone: Its recognized antigen is unknown. Within one base of it there is no much larger clone, and no base qualities were kept.

The cohort was made up of around 720 healthy bone marrow donors. At the time of sampling, all cohort members were nominally healthy, though unrecorded immune exposures were likely present. The donor was CMV seropositive and was included in the group of approximately 310 seropositive cohort members. Every donor gave a peripheral blood sample, and the peripheral blood mononuclear cells from that sample were used for TCR beta sequencing. The Qiagen DNeasy Blood Extraction Kit was used to extract genomic DNA from the blood cell samples. Material: PBMCs. This receptor chain uses TRBV5-1 and TRBJ1-1, with TRBD1 identical over 7 junction bases. The TCR sequence derives from a man between 25 and 39 years old in good health and CMV-seropositive. The nucleotides read TGCGCCAGCAGCTCAGACAGGGTGATAGGGAACACTGAAGCTTTCTTT. This is translated as CASSSDRVIGNTEAFF.